The T cell receptor (beta chain) under discussion was sequenced for a study of blood T cells in healthy people across ages. Note on this clonotype: Its antigen is undetermined.

CDR1 is DFQATT and CDR2 is SNEGSKA in the germline V gene (reference sequence). The CDR3 is 15 amino acids. With V trimmed by 0 bases and J by 11 bases, 12 bases remained unmatched. Extraction yielded at least 6 micrograms of total RNA per sample. Through a sample-barcoded 5' primer and a J-beta primer mix, a second PCR was run for roughly 7 to 12 cycles. MiXCR, applied by TCRdb to the 5' RACE reads, yields one record per CDR3 protein. Here the sample spans some 1.5 million distinct CDR3 sequences, approximately 43% being singletons. Regarding the study as a whole: The long-lived group displayed more naive CD4+ cells, plus higher diversity, than the aged donors did. Older age went with lower TCR beta diversity per million T cells, in a roughly linear way.

Sequenced material: blood. The chain couples TRBV20-1 to TRBJ2-5; 10 nucleotides agree with TRBD2. The sequence derives from a woman between 18 and 29 years old in good health. The CDR3 reads CSARDPSGSSNEQYF. CDR3 nucleotides: TGCAGTGCTAGAGATCCTAGCGGGAGTTCCAATGAGCAGTACTTC.